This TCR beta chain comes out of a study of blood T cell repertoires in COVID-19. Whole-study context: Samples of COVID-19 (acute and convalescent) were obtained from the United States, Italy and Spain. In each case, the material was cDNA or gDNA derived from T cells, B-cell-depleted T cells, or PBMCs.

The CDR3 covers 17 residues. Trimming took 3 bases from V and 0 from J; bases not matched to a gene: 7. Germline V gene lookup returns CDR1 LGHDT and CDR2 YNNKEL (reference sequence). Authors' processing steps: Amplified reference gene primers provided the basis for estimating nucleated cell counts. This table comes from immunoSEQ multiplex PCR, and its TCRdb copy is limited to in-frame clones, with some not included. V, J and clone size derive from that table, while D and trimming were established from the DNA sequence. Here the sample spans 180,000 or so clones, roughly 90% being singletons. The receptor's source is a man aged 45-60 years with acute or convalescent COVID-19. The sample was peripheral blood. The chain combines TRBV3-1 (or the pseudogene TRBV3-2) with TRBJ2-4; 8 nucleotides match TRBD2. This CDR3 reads CASSHPRGGLAKNIQYF. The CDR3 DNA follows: TGTGCCAGCAGCCACCCCCGGGGGGGCCTAGCCAAAAACATTCAGTACTTC.